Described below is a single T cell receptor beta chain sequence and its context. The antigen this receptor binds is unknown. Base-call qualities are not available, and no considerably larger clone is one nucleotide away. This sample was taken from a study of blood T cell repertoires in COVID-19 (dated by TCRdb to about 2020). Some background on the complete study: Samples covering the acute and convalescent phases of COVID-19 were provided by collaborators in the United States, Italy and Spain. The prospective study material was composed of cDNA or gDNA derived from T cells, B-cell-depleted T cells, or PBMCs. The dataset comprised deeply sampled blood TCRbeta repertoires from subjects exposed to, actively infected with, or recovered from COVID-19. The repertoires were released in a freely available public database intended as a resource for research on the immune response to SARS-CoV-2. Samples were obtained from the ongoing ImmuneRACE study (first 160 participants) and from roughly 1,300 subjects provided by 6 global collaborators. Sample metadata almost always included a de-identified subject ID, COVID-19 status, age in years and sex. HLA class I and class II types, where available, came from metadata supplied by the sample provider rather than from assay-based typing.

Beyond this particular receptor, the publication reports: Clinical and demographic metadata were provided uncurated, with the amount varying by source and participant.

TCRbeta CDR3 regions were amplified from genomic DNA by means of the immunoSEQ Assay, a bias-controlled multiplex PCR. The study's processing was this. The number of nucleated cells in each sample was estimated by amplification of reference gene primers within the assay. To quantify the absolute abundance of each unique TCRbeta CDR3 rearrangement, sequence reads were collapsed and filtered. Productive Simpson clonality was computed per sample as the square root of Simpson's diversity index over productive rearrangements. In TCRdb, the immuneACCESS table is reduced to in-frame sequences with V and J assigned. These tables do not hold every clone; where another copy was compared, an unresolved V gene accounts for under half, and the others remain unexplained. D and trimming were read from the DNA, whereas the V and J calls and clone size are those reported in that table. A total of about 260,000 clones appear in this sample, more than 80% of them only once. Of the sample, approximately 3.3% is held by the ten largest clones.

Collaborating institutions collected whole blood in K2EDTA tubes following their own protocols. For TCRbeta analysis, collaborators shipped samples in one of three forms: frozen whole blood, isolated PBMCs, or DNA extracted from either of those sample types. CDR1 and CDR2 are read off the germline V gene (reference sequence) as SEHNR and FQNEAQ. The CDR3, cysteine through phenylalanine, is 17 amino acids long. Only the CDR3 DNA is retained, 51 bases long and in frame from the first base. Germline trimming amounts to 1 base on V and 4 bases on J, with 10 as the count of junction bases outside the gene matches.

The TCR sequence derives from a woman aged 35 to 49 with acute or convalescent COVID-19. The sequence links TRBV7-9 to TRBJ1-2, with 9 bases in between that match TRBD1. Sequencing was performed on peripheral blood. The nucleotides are TGTGCCAGCAGCTTAGGGGAACGGACAGGGGTGGCCTATGGCTACACCTTC. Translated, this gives CASSLGERTGVAYGYTF. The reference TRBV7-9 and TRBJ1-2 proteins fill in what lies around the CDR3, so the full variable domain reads DTGVSQNPRHKITKRGQNVTFRCDPISEHNRLYWYRQTLGQGPEFLTYFQNEAQLEKSRLLSDRFSAERPKGSFSTLEIQRTEQGDSAMYLCASSLGERTGVAYGYTFGSGTRLTVV.